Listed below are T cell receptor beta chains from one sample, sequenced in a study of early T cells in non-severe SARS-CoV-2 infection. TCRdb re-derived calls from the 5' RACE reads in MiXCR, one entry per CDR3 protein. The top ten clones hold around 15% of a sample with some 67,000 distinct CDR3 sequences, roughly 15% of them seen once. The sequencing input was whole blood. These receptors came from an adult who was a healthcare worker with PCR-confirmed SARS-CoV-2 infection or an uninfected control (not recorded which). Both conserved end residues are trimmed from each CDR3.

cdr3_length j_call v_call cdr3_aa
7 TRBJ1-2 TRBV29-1 SVETGYT
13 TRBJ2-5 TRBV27 ASSSPGTLGETQY
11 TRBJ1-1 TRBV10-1 ASREARTGEAF
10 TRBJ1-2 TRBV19 ATSPGPFGYT
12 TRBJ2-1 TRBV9 ASSVGGSYNEQF
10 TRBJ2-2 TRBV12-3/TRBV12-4 ASRRVPGELF
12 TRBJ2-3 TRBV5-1 ASSLGSMADTQY
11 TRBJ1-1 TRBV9 ASSRGENTEAF
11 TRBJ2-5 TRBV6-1 ASRLSGKETQY
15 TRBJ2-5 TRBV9 ASSVASSGGLQETQY
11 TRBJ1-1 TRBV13 ASSLGLRTEAF
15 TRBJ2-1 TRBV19 ASKKTSGGSSYNEQF
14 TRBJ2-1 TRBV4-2 ASSQDWQGGWYEQF
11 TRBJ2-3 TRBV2 AIDRSSTDTQY
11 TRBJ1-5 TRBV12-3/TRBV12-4 ASTMVGNQPQH
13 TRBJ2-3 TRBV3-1 ASGGEATSTDTQY
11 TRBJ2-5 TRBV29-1 SVAGQGQETQY
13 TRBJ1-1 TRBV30 ALSVMGHRNTEAF
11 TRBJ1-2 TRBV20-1 SAPLQGPYGYT
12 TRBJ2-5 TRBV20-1 SAPKGWGKETQY
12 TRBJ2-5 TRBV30 AWDSGGRVETQY
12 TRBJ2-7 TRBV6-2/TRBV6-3 ASSRAGTDYEQY
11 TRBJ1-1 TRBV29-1 SVVRGRPPGAF
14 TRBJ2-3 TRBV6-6 ATSRRGGGITDTQY
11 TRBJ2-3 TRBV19 ASSTPRSDTQY
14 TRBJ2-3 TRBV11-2 ASSFRTSGGRNTQY
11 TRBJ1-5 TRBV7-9 ASSLTSNQPQH